The clone carrying this TCR beta chain was seen a few times. No antigen is known for it. The record originates from a study of beta chain features in type 1 diabetes. Study observations and caveats: The question left open here concerned HLA type influencing TCRB rearrangement. There was a possibility that cDNA sequencing over-represented cells with high TCR expression.

The authors sorted CD4+ naive, central memory, regulatory and stem cell-like memory cells via CD45RO/CCR7/CD25/CD127/CD95/CD27. The junction had 9 bases not matched to a gene; V was cut back by 0 bases and J by 9 bases. The CDR3 loop spans 16 amino acids. The germline V gene has CDR1 LGHNA and CDR2 YSLEER. Reverse transcription of all isolated RNA meant that expressed TCRB transcripts were sequenced. The average read count of naive, central memory and regulatory T cell samples was some 3.8 million. Assay: immunoSEQ multiplex PCR; the TCRdb copy retains only in-frame clones and omits some. Counted here are hundreds of thousands of clones, about 14% occurring once; the ten biggest clones make up approximately 0.099%.

Sequencing was done on a sample of naive CD4+ T cells from blood. The origin of this receptor is a man aged 18 to 30 in good health. V is TRBV4-3 and J is TRBJ2-1, with TRBD2 matching 9 bases. The CDR3 is CASSQDLQLAGREQFF. The CDR3 DNA follows: TGCGCCAGCAGCCAAGATCTGCAGCTAGCGGGACGTGAGCAGTTCTTC.